These 30 T cell receptor beta chains share one sample of origin, sequenced in a study of blood T cell repertoires in COVID-19. Clones were sequenced by immunoSEQ multiplex PCR, and TCRdb holds only the in-frame ones, with some missing. The data contain about 280,000 clones, 65% to 90% of them singletons. The material sequenced was peripheral blood. These receptors originate from a man aged 45-60 years with active or convalescent COVID-19.

The chain carries TRBV18 and TRBJ2-7; TRBD1 matches 8 bases. The J segment lost 2 bases and the V segment lost 1 base, leaving 4 bases of the junction unmatched. The CDR3 runs to 15 residues. The germline CDR1 and CDR2 sequences are KGHSH and LQKENI. The CDR3 DNA follows: TGTGCCAGCTCACCACGGACAGGGCGAACCTACGAGCAGTACTTC. It specifies CASSPRTGRTYEQYF. Variable domain in full (rest from reference TRBV18 and TRBJ2-7): NAGVMQNPRHLVRRRGQEARLRCSPMKGHSHVYWYRQLPEEGLKFMVYLQKENIIDESGMPKERFSAEFPKEGPSILRIQQVVRGDSAAYFCASSPRTGRTYEQYFGPGTRLTVT.

This clone was seen a single time. V and J are TRBV20-1 and TRBJ2-1; D is possibly TRBD1 (8 bases). The germline V gene encodes CDR1 DFQATT and CDR2 SNEGSKA (reference sequence). The CDR3 has 14 amino acids. V lost 3 bases and J 4 bases, leaving 13 bases between the germline ends. The chain's CDR3 is CSASKQGGYNEQFF. CDR3 nucleotide sequence: TGCAGTGCTAGTAAACAGGGGGGGTACAATGAGCAGTTCTTC.

This clone has more than one count but fewer than ten. The rearrangement joins TRBV6-5 to TRBJ1-2; D possibly corresponds to TRBD1 (6 bases). CDR1 MNHEY and CDR2 SVGAGI come from the germline V gene. Trimming left V 6 bases short and J 5 bases short, with 13 bases between. The CDR3 is 13 amino acids. This chain's CDR3 is CASSSGQSYGYTF. The CDR3, as DNA: TGTGCCAGCAGCTCCGGACAGAGTTATGGCTACACCTTC.

This chain joins TRBV28 and TRBJ2-5; 8 positions match TRBD2. V lost 6 bases and J lost 3; bases outside the gene matches: 9. The CDR3 loop spans 15 amino acids. CDR1 is MDHEN, CDR2 SYDVKM, per germline. The chain's CDR3 is CASSLPGGVEETQYF. CDR3 DNA sequence: TGTGCCAGCAGCTTACCCGGGGGGGTAGAAGAGACCCAGTACTTC.

The V gene is TRBV10-3, the J gene TRBJ1-5; D gene uncertain. CDR3 length: 14 residues. V lost 6 bases and J 2 bases, leaving 11 bases between the germline ends. The germline CDR1 and CDR2 sequences are ENHRY and SYGVKD. CDR3 nucleotide sequence: TGTGCCATCAGCGTAGACGCGGGCAATCAGCCCCAGCATTTT. It encodes CAISVDAGNQPQHF.

The chain joins TRBV5-8 to TRBJ2-1; D is possibly TRBD2 (5 bases). CDR3 length: 16 residues. The germline V and J ends were trimmed by 6 bases and 5 bases, with 21 bases remaining between them. In germline, CDR1 is SGHTS, CDR2 YDEGEE. The CDR3 here is CASIPEASRLDNEQFF. Here the CDR3 DNA reads TGTGCCAGCATCCCGGAGGCCTCCCGACTTGACAATGAGCAGTTCTTC.

The chain carries TRBV7-9 and TRBJ2-2; weak D call: TRBD1 (6 bases). Germline CDR1 reads SEHNR; CDR2 reads FQNEAQ (reference sequence). The CDR3 totals 17 residues. Deletions cut 4 bases from V and 4 bases from J, with 19 bases between. Written as DNA, the CDR3 is TGTGCCAGCAGCTCCCGCCGAGGGCAGGGGAGCACCGGGGAGCTGTTTTTT. It yields the protein CASSSRRGQGSTGELFF.

The V call is TRBV14, the J call TRBJ2-4; D uncertain. Trimming left V 3 bases short and J 13 bases short, with 16 bases between. Germline values: CDR1 SGHDN, CDR2 FVKESK. This CDR3 is built from 13 residues. The DNA of the CDR3 is TGTGCCAGCAGCCAGTGGCCCTGGCAGGTGCAGTACTTC. This codes for CASSQWPWQVQYF.

V usage is TRBV7-9 and J usage is TRBJ1-6, with TRBD1 identical over 11 bases. The V gene's germline CDR1 is SEHNR and CDR2 FQNEAQ (reference sequence). The CDR3 loop spans 15 amino acids. The trim removed 5 bases at V and 10 bases at J, leaving 7 bases unmatched. DNA for the CDR3: TGTGCCAGCAGCGCTCGGGACAGGGGGGAATCACCCCTCCACTTT. Translated: CASSARDRGESPLHF.

CDR3 in amino acids: CASRKQGLSGYTF. For the CDR3, the DNA is TGTGCCAGCAGAAAACAGGGTTTGTCGGGCTACACCTTC. The chain combines TRBV28 with TRBJ1-2, with D maybe TRBD1 (6 bases). The V and J ends lost 6 bases and 8 bases respectively, with 16 bases between them. Per germline, CDR1 MDHEN and CDR2 SYDVKM. The CDR3 is made up of 13 amino acids.

This chain joins TRBV9 and TRBJ2-1; 11 bases are a match to TRBD1. The CDR3 is 14 residues long. From germline, CDR1 is SGDLS and CDR2 YYNGEE. The J segment lost 7 bases and the V segment lost 3 bases, leaving 3 bases of the junction unmatched. For the CDR3, the DNA is TGTGCCAGCAGCGGGACAGGGGGCTATAATGAGCAGTTCTTC. Amino acid sequence: CASSGTGGYNEQFF.

This clone has a handful of counts. As DNA, the CDR3 is TGCGCCAGCAGCCAACAACAGGGGATCGGTGAAAAACTGTTTTTT. Protein product: CASSQQQGIGEKLFF. This rearrangement joins TRBV4-1 to TRBJ1-4; TRBD1 matches at 7 bases. Germline values: CDR1 MGHRA, CDR2 YSYEKL. Germline trimming cut 2 bases from V and 7 bases from J; bases unmatched to any gene: 7. The CDR3 is 15 amino acids.

This sequence joins TRBV4-1 and TRBJ1-2; weak D call: TRBD1 (5 bases). The CDR3 is 18 residues long. The germline V gene has CDR1 MGHRA and CDR2 YSYEKL. Trimming pared 2 bases from V and 9 bases from J, leaving 28 bases between. CDR3 protein: CASSQWFNAGKQFGSYTF. CDR3 nucleotides: TGCGCCAGCAGCCAATGGTTTAACGCAGGGAAACAGTTTGGGAGCTACACCTTC.

In this sample, this clone turned up once. The rearrangement links TRBV12-3 or TRBV12-4 to TRBJ1-1; maybe TRBD1 (6 bases). CDR3 length: 13 residues. Trimming pared 6 bases from V and 6 bases from J, leaving 14 bases between. This chain's CDR3 is CASREGQRPEAFF. The CDR3 bases are TGTGCCAGCAGAGAGGGACAACGGCCTGAAGCTTTCTTT.

The chain links TRBV18 to TRBJ2-2; D is perhaps TRBD1 (5 bases). With 0 bases removed from V and 2 bases from J, the gap between germline ends came to 10 bases. Germline V gives CDR1 KGHSH, CDR2 LQKENI. This CDR3 is 16 amino acids long. The CDR3 here is CASSPPTTANTGELFF. The CDR3 DNA reads as TGTGCCAGCTCACCACCGACGACAGCTAACACCGGGGAGCTGTTTTTT.

The chain uses TRBV9 and TRBJ1-2; no reliable D call. Per the germline V gene, CDR1 is SGDLS and CDR2 is YYNGEE. There are 16 residues in the CDR3. The germline V and J ends were trimmed by 3 bases and 6 bases, with 21 bases remaining between them. The CDR3 region has the DNA TGTGCCAGCAGCGCCGGTGGTACCCGGTGGACTCATGGCTACACCTTC. Its protein is CASSAGGTRWTHGYTF.

This chain joins TRBV25-1 and TRBJ1-6; a weak D match, TRBD1 (5 bases). Germline CDR1 MGHDK, CDR2 SYGVNS. Deletions cut 9 bases from V and 4 bases from J, with 7 bases between. This CDR3 comprises 12 residues. In nucleotides, the CDR3 is TGTGCCAGTCGACAGTATAATTCACCCCTCCACTTT. It specifies CASRQYNSPLHF.

This clone was detected only a few times. CDR3 protein: CASSPRADPGELFF. For the CDR3, the DNA is TGTGCCAGCAGCCCCAGGGCGGACCCGGGGGAGCTGTTTTTT. The chain has TRBV7-9 and TRBJ2-2, with D possibly being TRBD1 (5 bases). Trimming pared 5 bases from V and 8 bases from J, leaving 15 bases between. From germline, CDR1 is SEHNR and CDR2 FQNEAQ (reference sequence). This CDR3 region has 14 residues.

The J gene is TRBJ1-1, the V gene TRBV5-1; a possible D gene is TRBD1 (5 bases). The CDR3 is 13 residues long. Trimming removed 4 bases at V and 0 bases at J, with 7 bases between. Germline values: CDR1 SGHRS, CDR2 YFSETQ. CDR3 DNA: TGCGCCAGCAGCCCCAGGGTGAACACTGAAGCTTTCTTT. This translates into CASSPRVNTEAFF.

The gene calls are TRBV19 and TRBJ2-7; 7 bases are shared with TRBD1. With V trimmed by 6 bases and J by 4 bases, 12 bases remained unmatched. The CDR3 sequence is 15 residues long. Germline CDR1 LNHDA, CDR2 SQIVND (reference sequence). The CDR3 loop is CASSITGGQKYEQYF. CDR3 DNA sequence: TGTGCCAGTAGCATTACTGGGGGACAGAAATACGAGCAGTACTTC.

This chain joins TRBV2 and TRBJ2-1, with a tentative D call TRBD2 (5 bases). Germline CDR1 is SNHLY and CDR2 is FYNNEI. The ends were cut back, 9 bases at V and 10 bases at J, with 16 bases in the middle. The CDR3 consists of 12 residues. As DNA, the CDR3 is TGTGCCAGTGCCCTGCGGGTGGGAGAGCAGTTCTTC. It yields the protein CASALRVGEQFF.

The chain carries TRBV28 and TRBJ2-1; the D gene is possibly TRBD2 (6 bases). This CDR3 spans 13 amino acids. The germline CDR1 and CDR2 sequences are MDHEN and SYDVKM. V lost 6 bases to trimming and J lost 6 bases, with 12 bases between them. CDR3: CASRTRTTNEQFF. DNA for the CDR3: TGTGCCAGCAGGACCAGGACTACCAATGAGCAGTTCTTC.

The chain carries TRBV9 and TRBJ2-3; TRBD2 aligns across 10 bases. V was clipped by 4 bases and J by 4 bases; unmatched bases: 9. CDR3 length: 16 amino acids. In germline, CDR1 is SGDLS, CDR2 YYNGEE. The CDR3 loop reads CASSPASGRGADTQYF. The DNA for the CDR3 is TGTGCCAGCAGCCCCGCTAGCGGGAGAGGGGCAGATACGCAGTATTTT.

V and J are TRBV5-1 and TRBJ1-6; 8 bases fit TRBD1. CDR3 size: 14 residues. CDR1 and CDR2 (germline): SGHRS, YFSETQ. V was clipped by 4 bases and J by 10 bases; unmatched bases: 7. This CDR3 reads CASSRGQVGSPLHF. The CDR3 DNA reads as TGCGCCAGCAGCCGGGGACAGGTCGGATCACCCCTCCACTTT.

The chain recombines TRBV24-1 with TRBJ2-2, with a weak D call TRBD1 (6 bases). Germline loops: CDR1 KGHDR, CDR2 SFDVKD. The V end was cut by 5 bases, the J end by 5 bases, with 14 bases between. The CDR3 loop spans 15 amino acids. The CDR3 nucleotides read TGTGCCACCAGTGCAGCACAGGGACGAACCGGGGAGCTGTTTTTT. Translating gives CATSAAQGRTGELFF.

The chain carries TRBV5-1 and TRBJ1-1, with D maybe TRBD1 (5 bases). The CDR3 extends over 14 amino acids. The germline V gene encodes CDR1 SGHRS and CDR2 YFSETQ. V was cut by 3 bases and J by 0 bases, with 9 bases left in between. For the CDR3, the DNA is TGCGCCAGCAGCTGGGGCAGCTTGAACACTGAAGCTTTCTTT. Its protein product is CASSWGSLNTEAFF. Using reference TRBV5-1 and TRBJ1-1 for the parts outside the CDR3, the full variable domain is KAGVTQTPRYLIKTRGQQVTLSCSPISGHRSVSWYQQTPGQGLQFLFEYFSETQRNKGNFPGRFSGRQFSNSRSEMNVSTLELGDSALYLCASSWGSLNTEAFFGQGTRLTVV.

The chain employs TRBV6-5 and TRBJ2-2; D may be TRBD2 (6 bases). Germline V gene lookup returns CDR1 MNHEY and CDR2 SVGAGI. V lost 6 bases to trimming and J lost 5 bases, with 13 bases between them. The CDR3 is 14 amino acids. The CDR3 DNA sequence: TGTGCCAGCAGGAGGCAGCGGGCGACCGGGGAGCTGTTTTTT. Translated, it gives CASRRQRATGELFF.

The V and J genes are TRBV15 and TRBJ1-4, with D uncertain. V was cut by 1 base and J by 4 bases, with 13 bases left in between. The germline V gene encodes CDR1 LNHNV and CDR2 YYDKDF (reference sequence). CDR3 size: 16 residues. DNA of the CDR3: TGTGCCACCAGCAGAGCACGAGGAGCTTTTAATGAAAAACTGTTTTTT. It is translated as CATSRARGAFNEKLFF.

This clone was detected a few times. The J gene is TRBJ1-1, the V gene TRBV27; a possible D gene is TRBD1 (5 bases). The CDR3 totals 15 residues. Germline V gene lookup returns CDR1 MNHEY and CDR2 SMNVEV (reference sequence). Trimming removed 5 bases at V and 7 bases at J, with 20 bases between. The CDR3 DNA reads TGTGCCAGCAGTATACGTGCGGGGCAAGGTATTGAAGCTTTCTTT. Residues: CASSIRAGQGIEAFF.

The chain employs TRBV30 and TRBJ2-7, with D hard to call. The CDR3 is 13 residues long. Germline assignment: CDR1 GTSNPN and CDR2 SVGIG (reference sequence). V was trimmed by 3 bases and J by 0 bases, leaving 9 bases between them. The CDR3 sequence is CAWSPGFSYEQYF. CDR3 bases: TGTGCCTGGAGCCCCGGGTTCTCCTACGAGCAGTACTTC.